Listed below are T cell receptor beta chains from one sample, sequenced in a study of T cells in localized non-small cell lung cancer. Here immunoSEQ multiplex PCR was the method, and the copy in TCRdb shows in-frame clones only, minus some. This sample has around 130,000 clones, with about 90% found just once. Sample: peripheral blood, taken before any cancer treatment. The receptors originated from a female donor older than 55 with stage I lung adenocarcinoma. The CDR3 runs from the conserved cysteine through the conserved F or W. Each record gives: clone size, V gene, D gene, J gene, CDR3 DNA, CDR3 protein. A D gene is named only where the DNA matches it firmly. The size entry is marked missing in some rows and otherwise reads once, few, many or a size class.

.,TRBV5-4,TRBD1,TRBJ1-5,TGTGCCAGCAGCTTCCGGCGGACAGGTGGAGGTATCAATCAGCCCCAGCATTTT,CASSFRRTGGGINQPQHF
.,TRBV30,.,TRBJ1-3,TGTGCCTGGAGGGGTGGGGATTATGGAAACACCATATATTTT,CAWRGGDYGNTIYF
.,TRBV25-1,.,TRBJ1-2,TGTGCCAGCAGTGAAAACGGGGCGGATTCTATGCGCTACACCTTC,CASSENGADSMRYTF
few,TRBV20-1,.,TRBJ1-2,TGCAGTGCTAGAGATGGAATCGGCTACACCTTC,CSARDGIGYTF
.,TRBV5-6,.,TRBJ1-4,TGTGCCAGCAGCCTACAGGGAAGGGAAGAAAAACTGTTTTTT,CASSLQGREEKLFF
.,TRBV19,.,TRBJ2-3,TGTGCCAGTAGTATGGCTCGGGGGACAGATACGCAGTATTTT,CASSMARGTDTQYF
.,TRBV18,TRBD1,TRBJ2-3,TGTGCCAGCTCACTTCTACCGGGACAGGTCACAGATACGCAGTATTTT,CASSLLPGQVTDTQYF
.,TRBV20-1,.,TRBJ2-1,TGCAGCGCCAGGTACAATGAGCAGTTCTTC,CSARYNEQFF
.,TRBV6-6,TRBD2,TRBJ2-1,TGTGCCAGCAGGGATCCGGGCGGGAGGAACAATGAGCAGTTCTTC,CASRDPGGRNNEQFF
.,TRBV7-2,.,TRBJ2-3,TGTGCCAGCAGCTTTTTCGTCAGCGAAGATACGCAGTATTTT,CASSFFVSEDTQYF
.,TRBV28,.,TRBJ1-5,TGTGCCAGCAGTTCTGGCTCGCAGCCCCAGCATTTT,CASSSGSQPQHF
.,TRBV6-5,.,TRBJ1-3,TGTGCCAGCATCGTAGGCCAGGGATTCGAAAACACCATATATTTT,CASIVGQGFENTIYF
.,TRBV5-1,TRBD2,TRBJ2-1,TGCGCCAGCAGCTGGGGGACTAGCGGGAGTATGAATGAGCAGTTCTTC,CASSWGTSGSMNEQFF
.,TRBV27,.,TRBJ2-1,TGTGCCAGCAGCCGGACAGCCATTAACAATGAGCAGTTCTTC,CASSRTAINNEQFF
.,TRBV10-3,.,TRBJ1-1,TGTGCCATCAGTGAGTCGGAGGTCAGCAACACTGAAGCTTTCTTT,CAISESEVSNTEAFF
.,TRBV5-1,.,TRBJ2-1,TGCGCCAGCAGCCCACAGGGCGGGGATGAGCAGTTCTTC,CASSPQGGDEQFF
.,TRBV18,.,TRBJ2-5,TGTGCCAGCTCACCAATGGGCGAGACCCAGTACTTC,CASSPMGETQYF
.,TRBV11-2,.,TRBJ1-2,TGTGCCAGCAGCTTCGGGGGGGACGGCTCTGGCTACACCTTC,CASSFGGDGSGYTF
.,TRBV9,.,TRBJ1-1,TGTGCCAGCAGCGTAGATGGGGGGCTAAACACTGAAGCTTTCTTT,CASSVDGGLNTEAFF
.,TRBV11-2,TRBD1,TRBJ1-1,TGTGCCAGCACCTTTGGATGGGGACAGGGGAGAACTGAAGCTTTCTTT,CASTFGWGQGRTEAFF
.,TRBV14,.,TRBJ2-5,TGTGCCAGCAGCCGACAGAGGGAGACCCAGTACTTC,CASSRQRETQYF
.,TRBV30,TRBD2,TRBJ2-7,TGTGCCTGGAGTGTTACTAGCGGGACCTACGAGCAGTACTTC,CAWSVTSGTYEQYF
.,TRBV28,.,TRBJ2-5,TGTGCCAGCATCCCGGGAGCCGGGGGAGAGACCCAGTACTTC,CASIPGAGGETQYF
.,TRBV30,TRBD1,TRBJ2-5,TGTGCCTGGAGTCGGGACAGGGGCCAAGAGACCCAGTACTTC,CAWSRDRGQETQYF
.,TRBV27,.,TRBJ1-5,TGTGCCACCGCGCAGGAGGTCAATCAGCCCCAGCATTTT,CATAQEVNQPQHF
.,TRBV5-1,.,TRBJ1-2,TGCGCCAGCAGCTTGGCCGGACTTACCTATGGCTACACCTTC,CASSLAGLTYGYTF
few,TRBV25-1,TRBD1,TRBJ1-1,TGTGCCAGCAGTGCCCGACAGGGAGGCACTGAAGCTTTCTTT,CASSARQGGTEAFF
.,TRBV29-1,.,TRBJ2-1,TGCAGCGTCCCCGCGGAGAACTCCTACAATGAGCAGTTCTTC,CSVPAENSYNEQFF
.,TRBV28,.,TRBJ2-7,TGTGCCAGCATCTGGGCAGGGCTCTCCTACGAGCAGTACTTC,CASIWAGLSYEQYF
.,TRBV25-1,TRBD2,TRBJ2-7,TGTGCCAGCAGTGATAGCGGGAGCCTCTCCTACGAGCAGTACTTC,CASSDSGSLSYEQYF
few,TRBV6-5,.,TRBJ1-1,TGTGCCAGCAGTTATCGGGGTTCTTACACTGAAGCTTTCTTT,CASSYRGSYTEAFF
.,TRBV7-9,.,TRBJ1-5,TGTGCCAGCAGCTTAGATTTAAGGGGCCGCAATCAGCCCCAGCATTTT,CASSLDLRGRNQPQHF
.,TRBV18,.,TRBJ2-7,TGTGCCAGCTCACCGGCCGGCGGCGAGCAGTACTTC,CASSPAGGEQYF
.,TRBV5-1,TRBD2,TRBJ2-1,TGCGCCAGCAGCTTGGTAGCGGGAGGTCACAATGAGCAGTTCTTC,CASSLVAGGHNEQFF
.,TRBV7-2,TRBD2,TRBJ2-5,TGTGCCAGCAGCCAAGCGGGGCTAGCGGGACAAGAGACCCAGTACTTC,CASSQAGLAGQETQYF
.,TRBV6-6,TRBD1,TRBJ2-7,TGTGCCAGCAGTTACCCCGGGACAGGGATCTACGAGCAGTACTTC,CASSYPGTGIYEQYF
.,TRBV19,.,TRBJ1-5,TGTGCCAGTCTAGCGAATAGCAATCAGCCCCAGCATTTT,CASLANSNQPQHF
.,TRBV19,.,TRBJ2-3,TGTGCCAGTAGTATAGGAGGGGGCACAGATACGCAGTATTTT,CASSIGGGTDTQYF
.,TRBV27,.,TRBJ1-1,TGTGCCAGCAGTTTACTAGGCAATGTTTACACTGAAGCTTTCTTT,CASSLLGNVYTEAFF
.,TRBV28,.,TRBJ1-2,TGTGCCAGCACTGGGACATCTCACTATGGCTACACCTTC,CASTGTSHYGYTF
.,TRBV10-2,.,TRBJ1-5,TGCGCCAGCAGTGAACAGGGTCTCAATCAGCCCCAGCATTTT,CASSEQGLNQPQHF